This passage covers 6 T cell receptor beta chains from one sample sequenced in a study of read filtering for tumor transcriptome and immune sequencing. Molecular barcoded adaptors covering alpha/delta and beta/gamma chains were used on roughly 400 ng RNA. TCRdb recomputed calls from the reads with MiXCR, one row per CDR3 protein. The data show about 86,000 distinct CDR3 sequences, around an eighth seen once. The source material was a population of CD138-negative cells sorted from bone marrow. The receptors were sampled from a donor at least 40 years old with multiple myeloma.

There are many counts of this clonotype. This chain connects TRBV11-3 to TRBJ2-2, with TRBD2 identical over 10 bases. The CDR3 has 15 residues. CDR1 is SGHNT and CDR2 is YENEEA in the germline V gene. V lost 6 bases, J lost 5 bases, and 6 bases stayed unmatched. The DNA for the CDR3 is TGTGCCAGCAGACCAGCTAGCGGGAGTACCGGGGAGCTGTTTTTT. Translation gives CASRPASGSTGELFF.

This clonotype was seen at least ten times. The rearrangement uses TRBV29-1 and TRBJ2-3; a weak D match, TRBD1 (6 bases). With 2 bases removed from V and 0 bases from J, the gap between germline ends came to 12 bases. The length of the CDR3 is 15 residues. Germline lookup yields CDR1 SQVTM and CDR2 ANQGSEA. The CDR3 reads CSVERGSGSTDTQYF. In nucleotides, the CDR3 is TGCAGCGTTGAAAGGGGGAGCGGTAGCACAGATACGCAGTATTTT.

This clonotype was recorded many times. J is TRBJ1-1 and V is TRBV3-1; no clear D gene. CDR3 length: 13 amino acids. Trimming cost V 1 base and J 1 base, with 4 bases left between them. Germline assignment: CDR1 LGHDT and CDR2 YNNKEL (reference sequence). CDR3 DNA: TGTGCCAGCAGCCAAGTGGCGAACACTGAAGCTTTCTTT. This gives the protein CASSQVANTEAFF.

This clonotype showed up many times. The chain employs TRBV20-1 and TRBJ2-3; 8 bases align to TRBD2. V lost 4 bases and J lost 6; bases outside the gene matches: 15. In germline, CDR1 is DFQATT, CDR2 SNEGSKA (reference sequence). CDR3 length: 16 amino acids. The CDR3 region is CSATGFTGLERDTQYF. As DNA, the CDR3 is TGCAGTGCTACCGGGTTCACGGGACTAGAACGGGATACGCAGTATTTT.

This chain connects TRBV10-3 to TRBJ2-2; possibly TRBD1 for D (5 bases). CDR1 and CDR2 (germline): ENHRY, SYGVKD. The CDR3 loop spans 15 amino acids. Trimming left V 3 bases short and J 5 bases short, with 13 bases between. This CDR3 is CAISDPRQPTGELFF. In nucleotides, the CDR3 is TGTGCCATCAGTGACCCCCGACAGCCTACCGGGGAGCTGTTTTTT.

This clonotype was seen at least ten times. In DNA, the CDR3 is TGCGCCAGCAGCGGGGACAGTAATTACGAGCAGTACTTC. Translation: CASSGDSNYEQYF. This chain joins TRBV5-1 and TRBJ2-7; 7 bases are a match to TRBD1. CDR3 length equals 13 residues. The germline V gene has CDR1 SGHRS and CDR2 YFSETQ. V lost 4 bases, J lost 4 bases, and 5 bases stayed unmatched.